This T cell receptor (beta chain) was recorded in a study of blood T cell repertoires in COVID-19. Study details: Spain, Italy and the United States supplied samples that represented acute and convalescent COVID-19. Sources were T cells, B-cell-depleted T cells, or PBMCs; the material itself was cDNA or gDNA.

This CDR3 has 14 amino acids. Germline V lookup: CDR1 LNHNV, CDR2 YYDKDF (reference sequence). The V and J ends lost 0 bases and 3 bases respectively, with 7 bases between them. Per the authors' pipeline: Reference gene primers were amplified, and this amplification served to estimate nucleated cell counts. Assay used: immunoSEQ multiplex PCR; TCRdb lists only in-frame clones, some missing. V and J calls and clone size follow that table, whereas D and trimming were derived from the DNA. The table shows under 100,000 clones, with around four fifths occurring only once. The sample holds one count of this clone.

The specimen sequenced was peripheral blood. This clonotype originated in a woman aged 70 to 79 with active or convalescent COVID-19. The chain has TRBV15 and TRBJ2-3, with a possible D match to TRBD1 (5 bases). As DNA, the CDR3 is TGTGCCACCAGCAGAGACAGGGAAACAGATACGCAGTATTTT. This gives the protein CATSRDRETDTQYF.